A selection of T cell receptor beta chains follows, all from one sample in a study of cytomegalovirus exposure and HLA in healthy donors. TCRdb's table, derived via immunoSEQ multiplex PCR, lists solely in-frame clones and lacks some. The sample carries around 120,000 clones, around four fifths recorded once. Sequenced material: PBMCs. These receptor sequences come from a boy between 10 and 17 years old in good health and CMV-seronegative. The CDR3 runs from the conserved cysteine through the conserved F or W. The D gene is left open where the match is weak. A row's size may be missing; if present it is once, few, many or a size class.

j_call: TRBJ1-2; v_call: TRBV27; clone_size: once; d_call: -; cdr3_aa: CASSTTERFLLNYGYTF; cdr3_nt: TGTGCCAGCAGTACTACGGAGAGGTTTCTGCTTAACTATGGCTACACCTTC
j_call: TRBJ2-1; v_call: TRBV9; clone_size: once; d_call: -; cdr3_aa: CASGEVEQFF; cdr3_nt: TGTGCCAGCGGGGAGGTCGAGCAGTTCTTC
j_call: TRBJ2-2; v_call: TRBV5-4; clone_size: -; d_call: TRBD1; cdr3_aa: CASSRDRRPGELFF; cdr3_nt: TGTGCCAGCAGCCGGGACAGGCGTCCCGGGGAGCTGTTTTTT
j_call: TRBJ1-5; v_call: TRBV27; clone_size: -; d_call: TRBD1; cdr3_aa: CASSSMINRGRGNQPQHF; cdr3_nt: TGTGCCAGCAGTTCCATGATTAACAGGGGGCGCGGCAATCAGCCCCAGCATTTT
j_call: TRBJ2-5; v_call: TRBV14; clone_size: -; d_call: -; cdr3_aa: CASSLFAGSRWETQYF; cdr3_nt: TGTGCCAGCAGCCTATTCGCGGGTTCCCGGTGGGAGACCCAGTACTTC
j_call: TRBJ2-1; v_call: TRBV19; clone_size: -; d_call: TRBD2; cdr3_aa: CASSIPGLAGGHNEQFF; cdr3_nt: TGTGCCAGTAGTATACCCGGTCTAGCGGGAGGTCACAATGAGCAGTTCTTC
j_call: TRBJ2-3; v_call: TRBV6-5; clone_size: few; d_call: -; cdr3_aa: CASRARGSGTDTQYF; cdr3_nt: TGTGCCAGCAGGGCCCGGGGTTCGGGCACAGATACGCAGTATTTT
j_call: TRBJ2-3; v_call: TRBV5-1; clone_size: once; d_call: TRBD1; cdr3_aa: CASSLTGQGSTDTQYF; cdr3_nt: TGCGCCAGCAGCTTGACGGGACAGGGGAGCACAGATACGCAGTATTTT
j_call: TRBJ2-2; v_call: TRBV2; clone_size: -; d_call: -; cdr3_aa: CASSLLGTTNTGELFF; cdr3_nt: TGTGCCAGCAGCCTTCTGGGGACAACTAACACCGGGGAGCTGTTTTTT
j_call: TRBJ2-7; v_call: TRBV6-1; clone_size: -; d_call: TRBD2; cdr3_aa: CASSEGGLAPYEQYF; cdr3_nt: TGTGCCAGCAGTGAAGGGGGACTAGCGCCTTACGAGCAGTACTTC
j_call: TRBJ2-5; v_call: TRBV9; clone_size: -; d_call: -; cdr3_aa: CASSVAVGRETQYF; cdr3_nt: TGTGCCAGCAGCGTAGCTGTGGGGCGAGAGACCCAGTACTTC
j_call: TRBJ2-7; v_call: TRBV21-1; clone_size: -; d_call: -; cdr3_aa: CASSAPSGMGEQYF; cdr3_nt: TGTGCCAGCAGCGCACCTAGCGGGATGGGTGAGCAGTACTTC
j_call: TRBJ2-1; v_call: TRBV6-4; clone_size: once; d_call: TRBD1; cdr3_aa: CASSADRESYNEQFF; cdr3_nt: TGTGCCAGCAGTGCCGACAGGGAATCCTACAATGAGCAGTTCTTC
j_call: TRBJ1-1; v_call: TRBV6-6; clone_size: few; d_call: -; cdr3_aa: CASRNALRNTEAFF; cdr3_nt: TGTGCCAGCAGGAATGCACTTAGGAACACTGAAGCTTTCTTT
j_call: TRBJ2-7; v_call: TRBV4-2; clone_size: few; d_call: TRBD2; cdr3_aa: CASSQVDSGSSYEQYF; cdr3_nt: TGTGCCAGCAGCCAAGTTGATAGCGGGAGCTCCTACGAGCAGTACTTC
j_call: TRBJ1-1; v_call: TRBV7-9; clone_size: -; d_call: -; cdr3_aa: CASSRQVNTEAFF; cdr3_nt: TGTGCCAGCAGCCGACAGGTGAACACTGAAGCTTTCTTT
j_call: TRBJ1-5; v_call: TRBV4-2; clone_size: -; d_call: -; cdr3_aa: CASSQDAGDEKPQHF; cdr3_nt: TGTGCCAGCAGCCAAGATGCGGGGGATGAAAAGCCCCAGCATTTT
j_call: TRBJ2-2; v_call: TRBV4-1; clone_size: -; d_call: -; cdr3_aa: CASSQQGFRELFF; cdr3_nt: TGCGCCAGCAGCCAACAGGGGTTCCGGGAGCTGTTTTTT
j_call: TRBJ2-3; v_call: TRBV6-5; clone_size: -; d_call: TRBD2; cdr3_aa: CASSPGTISTDTQYF; cdr3_nt: TGTGCCAGCAGTCCTGGGACTATCAGCACAGATACGCAGTATTTT
j_call: TRBJ1-3; v_call: TRBV4-2; clone_size: -; d_call: TRBD1; cdr3_aa: CASSQSNVQDRGGNTIYF; cdr3_nt: TGTGCCAGCAGCCAATCTAATGTCCAGGACAGGGGTGGAAACACCATATATTTT
j_call: TRBJ1-5; v_call: TRBV19; clone_size: -; d_call: TRBD1; cdr3_aa: CASSAIPGQDNQPQHF; cdr3_nt: TGTGCCAGTAGTGCAATCCCGGGACAGGACAATCAGCCCCAGCATTTT
j_call: TRBJ2-7; v_call: TRBV7-9; clone_size: -; d_call: TRBD1; cdr3_aa: CASSLGTGHEQYF; cdr3_nt: TGTGCCAGCAGCTTAGGGACAGGGCACGAGCAGTACTTC
j_call: TRBJ2-1; v_call: TRBV5-4; clone_size: -; d_call: TRBD2; cdr3_aa: CASRTTSGGNNEQFF; cdr3_nt: TGTGCCAGCAGGACAACTAGCGGGGGAAACAATGAGCAGTTCTTC
j_call: TRBJ2-7; v_call: TRBV27; clone_size: few; d_call: TRBD1; cdr3_aa: CASSLSQGVEQYF; cdr3_nt: TGTGCCAGCAGTTTATCACAGGGGGTAGAGCAGTACTTC
j_call: TRBJ2-5; v_call: TRBV5-8; clone_size: -; d_call: -; cdr3_aa: CASSLEVGLAPQETQYF; cdr3_nt: TGTGCCAGCAGCTTGGAGGTTGGGCTAGCGCCCCAAGAGACCCAGTACTTC
j_call: TRBJ1-1; v_call: TRBV19; clone_size: -; d_call: TRBD1; cdr3_aa: CASTTAGGKNTEAFF; cdr3_nt: TGTGCCAGTACCACGGCAGGGGGGAAGAACACTGAAGCTTTCTTT
j_call: TRBJ1-2; v_call: TRBV5-4; clone_size: few; d_call: -; cdr3_aa: CASTLRGGGRGYTF; cdr3_nt: TGTGCCAGCACCCTCCGGGGAGGCGGGCGTGGCTACACCTTC
j_call: TRBJ1-2; v_call: TRBV7-3; clone_size: once; d_call: -; cdr3_aa: CASSPNGGFQDYGYTF; cdr3_nt: TGTGCCAGCAGCCCCAATGGAGGATTTCAGGACTATGGCTACACCTTC
j_call: TRBJ1-5; v_call: TRBV7-2; clone_size: -; d_call: -; cdr3_aa: CASSLAWQGNQPQHF; cdr3_nt: TGTGCCAGCAGCTTAGCGTGGCAGGGTAATCAGCCCCAGCATTTT
j_call: TRBJ1-1; v_call: TRBV7-2; clone_size: -; d_call: -; cdr3_aa: CASTFLRINTEAFF; cdr3_nt: TGTGCCAGCACGTTTCTGCGGATTAACACTGAAGCTTTCTTT
j_call: TRBJ1-1; v_call: TRBV5-1; clone_size: once; d_call: -; cdr3_aa: CASSSGRGNEWVNTEAFF; cdr3_nt: TGCGCCAGCAGCTCGGGACGGGGGAACGAGTGGGTGAACACTGAAGCTTTCTTT
j_call: TRBJ2-4; v_call: TRBV5-6; clone_size: once; d_call: -; cdr3_aa: CASSGDGSQASPIQYF; cdr3_nt: TGTGCCAGCAGCGGCGATGGGTCGCAGGCCTCACCCATTCAGTACTTC
j_call: TRBJ2-3; v_call: TRBV29-1; clone_size: -; d_call: TRBD1; cdr3_aa: CSAGGHFDLGQLTDTQYF; cdr3_nt: TGCAGCGCAGGGGGTCATTTTGACTTGGGACAACTCACAGATACGCAGTATTTT
j_call: TRBJ2-7; v_call: TRBV5-1; clone_size: -; d_call: TRBD2; cdr3_aa: CASSLGSGGGPGYEQYF; cdr3_nt: TGCGCCAGCAGCTTGGGATCTGGGGGAGGGCCGGGCTACGAGCAGTACTTC
j_call: TRBJ1-3; v_call: TRBV14; clone_size: -; d_call: -; cdr3_aa: CASSEGLGNTIYF; cdr3_nt: TGTGCCAGCAGCGAAGGACTTGGAAACACCATATATTTT
j_call: TRBJ1-1; v_call: TRBV13; clone_size: -; d_call: TRBD1; cdr3_aa: CASSLGEGAAEAFF; cdr3_nt: TGTGCCAGCAGCTTAGGCGAGGGGGCGGCTGAAGCTTTCTTT
j_call: TRBJ1-5; v_call: TRBV4-3; clone_size: -; d_call: -; cdr3_aa: CASSQATSEPQHF; cdr3_nt: TGCGCCAGCAGCCAAGCTACTTCTGAGCCCCAGCATTTT
j_call: TRBJ2-7; v_call: TRBV2; clone_size: -; d_call: TRBD2; cdr3_aa: CASTGREYSYEQYF; cdr3_nt: TGTGCCAGCACCGGGCGGGAGTACTCCTACGAGCAGTACTTC
j_call: TRBJ2-1; v_call: TRBV9; clone_size: -; d_call: TRBD2; cdr3_aa: CASSTGGAEVYNEQFF; cdr3_nt: TGTGCCAGCAGCACGGGGGGGGCAGAAGTATACAATGAGCAGTTCTTC
j_call: TRBJ1-5; v_call: TRBV5-1; clone_size: -; d_call: TRBD1; cdr3_aa: CASSHTGEGQPQHF; cdr3_nt: TGCGCCAGCAGCCACACAGGGGAAGGCCAGCCCCAGCATTTT